The 12 T cell receptor beta chains below were found in one sample sequenced in a study of molecular identifiers for immune sequencing clone quantification. TCRdb called the PCR reads again in MiXCR, with one record for every CDR3 protein. Here the sample spans 23,000 or so distinct CDR3 sequences, over 15% being singletons. Material: naive CD8+ T cells from blood, with Jurkat cell RNA spiked in. Subset here: FACS-sorted CD8+CD4-CCR7+CD45RA+ naive T cells. The receptors were gathered from a human donor in good health. Some libraries in this study had Jurkat cell RNA spiked in.

This clonotype was seen many times. This sequence joins TRBV11-2 and TRBJ2-7; no clear D. Trimming removed 1 base at V and 3 bases at J, with 4 bases between. Germline CDR1 and CDR2: SGHAT and FQNNGV. This CDR3 has 12 amino acids. The CDR3 sequence: CASSLVYYEQYF. For the CDR3, the DNA is TGTGCCAGCAGCTTAGTGTACTACGAGCAGTACTTC.

This clonotype came up a few times. V is TRBV6-2 or TRBV6-3 and J is TRBJ2-6, with 7 bases lining up with TRBD1. Trimming at V came to 6 bases and at J to 5 bases, leaving 13 bases not matched to a gene. The length of the CDR3 is 17 residues. Per germline, CDR1 MNHEY and CDR2 SVGEGT. The CDR3 protein is CASRESSQGYRANVLTF. The CDR3 nucleotides are TGTGCCAGCAGAGAATCCTCACAGGGGTATAGGGCCAACGTCCTGACTTTC.

This clonotype was observed at least ten times. The V call is TRBV20-1, the J call TRBJ2-7; maybe TRBD2 (5 bases). The V and J ends lost 6 bases and 4 bases respectively, with 22 bases between them. Germline-derived CDR1 and CDR2 are DFQATT and SNEGSKA (reference sequence). CDR3 size: 15 residues. CDR3 amino acids: CSALPAGRTTYEQYF. The CDR3 DNA sequence: TGCAGTGCCCTCCCCGCGGGCCGAACAACATACGAGCAGTACTTC.

Many counts were recorded for this clonotype. The chain is built from TRBV2 and TRBJ2-5; D not resolved. V dropped 0 bases and J dropped 5 bases, with 16 bases sitting between them. In germline, CDR1 is SNHLY, CDR2 FYNNEI. The CDR3 totals 16 residues. The CDR3 region is CASSEAGVGLLETQYF. The CDR3 DNA reads TGTGCCAGCAGTGAAGCGGGCGTAGGGCTTCTGGAGACCCAGTACTTC.

Turning to this clonotype: One base away lies a much larger clone, so this may be a sequencing read error. The chain links TRBV11-2 to TRBJ2-5; no definite D call. The CDR3 is 14 amino acids. Trimming pared 5 bases from V and 1 base from J, leaving 11 bases between. Germline-derived CDR1 and CDR2 are SGHAT and FQNNGV. In DNA form, the CDR3 reads TGTGCCAGCAGCCTTTCGAGAATCCAAGAGACCCAGTACTTC. Translated: CASSLSRIQETQYF.

This clonotype was counted between two and nine times. The chain has TRBV4-3 and TRBJ1-2; 8 bases line up with TRBD1. Germline V lookup: CDR1 LGHNA, CDR2 YSLEER. The CDR3 covers 14 residues. V was pared by 8 bases and J by 6 bases, with 11 bases of the junction left unmatched. The CDR3 sequence: CASGVDRGLNGYTF. DNA of the CDR3: TGCGCCAGCGGTGTCGACAGGGGACTCAATGGCTACACCTTC.

This clonotype appeared a few times. A read error is possible here, since a much larger clone lies one base away. V usage is TRBV24-1 and J usage is TRBJ1-5; D perhaps matches TRBD1 (6 bases). Germline V gene sequence: CDR1 KGHDR, CDR2 SFDVKD. The V gene lost 7 bases and the J gene lost 7 bases, with 13 bases spanning the gap. The CDR3 is made up of 13 amino acids. CDR3 coding DNA: TGTGCCACCAGACAGGGAGAAGGCCAGCCCCAGCATTTT. Protein sequence: CATRQGEGQPQHF.

There are many counts of this clonotype. V is TRBV27 and J is TRBJ1-1, with D maybe TRBD1 (5 bases). V gave up 4 bases and J gave up 4 bases, with 19 bases separating them. The CDR3 runs to 16 residues. Germline V lookup: CDR1 MNHEY, CDR2 SMNVEV (reference sequence). In DNA form, the CDR3 reads TGTGCCAGCAGTTGGGGGTTGGGGGTGAGGGGCACTGAAGCTTTCTTT. Its translation: CASSWGLGVRGTEAFF.

A note on this clonotype: With a much larger clone just one base away, this may be a read error. The chain recombines TRBV20-1 with TRBJ2-2; D may be TRBD2 (5 bases). The CDR3 is 12 residues long. The germline CDR1 and CDR2 sequences are DFQATT and SNEGSKA (reference sequence). Written as DNA, the CDR3 is TGCAGTGCTGACCCTTCAACCGGGGAGCCGTTTTTT. Residues: CSADPSTGEPFF.

This clonotype was seen many times. The V and J genes are TRBV29-1 and TRBJ1-5, with D unclear. CDR1 is SQVTM and CDR2 is ANQGSEA in the germline V gene. The V end was cut by 5 bases, the J end by 11 bases, with 16 bases between. The CDR3 runs 12 residues. In nucleotides, the CDR3 is TGCAGCGTTCAAGGGCCCAGTGGGTCCCAGCATTTT. Residues: CSVQGPSGSQHF.

A remark on this clonotype: A single base separates this from a much larger clone, so it may be a read error. This chain uses TRBV7-9 with TRBJ2-1, with a tentative D call TRBD2 (5 bases). The CDR3 consists of 13 residues. Germline V CDR1 and CDR2: SEHNR, FQNEAQ (reference sequence). CDR3 region: CACSLVPGDEQFF. The CDR3 coding sequence is TGTGCCTGCAGCTTAGTCCCCGGGGATGAGCAGTTCTTC.

This clonotype has a count of ten or more. The rearrangement joins TRBV28 to TRBJ1-1, with unresolved D. V was shortened by 7 bases and J by 0 bases, with 6 bases between the two germline ends. Germline V gene sequence: CDR1 MDHEN, CDR2 SYDVKM. CDR3 length equals 12 residues. DNA for the CDR3: TGTGCCAGCAACTATTTGAACACTGAAGCTTTCTTT. Amino acid sequence: CASNYLNTEAFF.